The clone carrying this T cell receptor beta chain was detected only a few times. No antigen is known for it. These data belong to a study of T cells after yellow fever vaccination. Universal primer sites and UMIs were introduced during 5'RACE template-switching synthesis of TCR cDNA. TCRdb passed the 5' RACE reads through MiXCR, listing each CDR3 protein once. Of approximately 330,000 distinct CDR3 sequences in the sample, approximately 12% were seen once. Findings and caveats of the study: It was the secondary response that reached its peak faster, day 5 versus 15, but it was weaker. Once the booster was given, most primary-vaccination clones reappeared, at about 96% for CD4 and roughly 90% for CD8.

Germline assignment: CDR1 SGHTA and CDR2 FQGNSA. The CDR3 runs 14 residues. Trimming left V 2 bases short and J 4 bases short, with 9 bases between. The sequence derives from a young man who received the YFV17D yellow fever vaccine. Specimen: CD4+ T cells sorted from PBMCs, collected 15 days after the yellow fever booster vaccination. The chain is built from TRBV7-2 and TRBJ1-3; D gene ambiguous. The CDR3 DNA follows: TGTGCCAGCAGCTTACGGGGAGAAGGAAACACCATATATTTT. Amino acids: CASSLRGEGNTIYF.